The clone carrying this T cell receptor beta chain was detected a few times. Its antigen is still unknown. ViraFEST assay sequencing came after antigen-specific CD4+ T cells were expanded with viral peptide pools. CD4+ T cell isolation took place after more than eight days of culture. Convalescent patients had PCR-confirmed SARS-CoV-2 infection between March and December 2020. Pooled HIV-1 Nef peptides were the negative control culture. Days 3 and 7 saw half the medium replaced with IL-2 medium. V was clipped by 10 bases and J by 4 bases; unmatched bases: 7. The CDR3 is made up of 14 amino acids. Germline CDR1 ENHRY, CDR2 SYGVKD. This specimen belongs to a study of vaccination effects on CD4 cells after COVID-19. General study findings and limits: Few convalescent patients were included, and no early post-infection timepoints were sampled.

Method: immunoSEQ multiplex PCR; TCRdb's copy keeps in-frame clones and lacks some. Of 70,000 or so clones listed, 73% are singletons. This chain joins TRBV10-3 and TRBJ2-3; 11 bases align to TRBD1. The origin of this receptor is a human donor who had a prior SARS-CoV-2 infection. The sequences come from CD4+ T cells from PBMCs cultured with HIV peptides, collected before COVID-19 vaccination. Documented subset: HIV-1 Nef peptide pool negative control/reference culture. The CDR3 protein is CATRDRGSPDTQYF. CDR3 sequence (DNA): TGTGCCACCCGGGACAGGGGGTCCCCAGATACGCAGTATTTT.